The rows below give T cell receptor beta chains drawn from one sample of a study of vaccination and CD4 T cells after COVID-19. Their antigens remain unidentified. TCRdb re-analysed the PCR reads in MiXCR, keeping a single row per CDR3 protein. The sample shows 8,500 to 13,000 distinct CDR3 sequences, 25% to 35% of them seen only once. Sequencing used CD4+ T cells from blood, cultured in vitro. The source of these receptors is a human donor in good health. Both conserved end residues are part of each CDR3. A D gene is named only where the DNA matches it firmly. Only some rows state a clone size, as once, few, many or a class for expanded clones.

j_gene | v_gene | abundance | d_gene | CDR3nt | CDR3aa
TRBJ2-1 | TRBV7-6 | NA | TRBD2 | TGTGCCAGCAGCTTTTCTCTCCCTCCCTGGGTTGTTAGCGGGACCAATGAGCAGTTCTTC | CASSFSLPPWVVSGTNEQFF
TRBJ2-7 | TRBV5-1 | NA | TRBD1 | TGCGCCAGCAGGCGGACAGGGGACTACGAGCAGTACTTC | CASRRTGDYEQYF
TRBJ2-1 | TRBV20-1 | few | TRBD2 | TGCAGTGCTAGAGTCGGAGGGACTAGCGGGAGTAGTTTTAATGAGCAGTTCTTC | CSARVGGTSGSSFNEQFF
TRBJ2-2 | TRBV5-6 | NA | TRBD2 | TGTGCCAGCAGCTTGGCTAGGCTAGCGGCCGACACCGGGGAGCTGTTTTTT | CASSLARLAADTGELFF
TRBJ2-7 | TRBV6-1 | few | TRBD2 | TGTGCCAGCAGTGTCCCTAGCGGGAGGGGCCCCTACGAGCAGTACTTC | CASSVPSGRGPYEQYF
TRBJ2-2 | TRBV6-2/TRBV6-3 | few | NA | TGTGCCAGCAGTTACACCCCCGGCGGGGAGCTGTTTTTT | CASSYTPGGELFF
TRBJ1-2 | TRBV30 | NA | NA | TGTGCCTGGAATCAGGCCTATGGCTACACCTTC | CAWNQAYGYTF
TRBJ1-2 | TRBV19 | NA | TRBD1 | TGTGCCAGTAGTTACAGGGGGTCAGTTGGCTACACCTTC | CASSYRGSVGYTF
TRBJ2-3 | TRBV9 | NA | NA | TGTGCCAGCAGCGTAGGAGCGGGTACTACAGATACGCAGTATTTT | CASSVGAGTTDTQYF
TRBJ1-5 | TRBV6-1 | NA | NA | TGTGCCAGCAGTGAATCAAGAACAGCGAAAAATCAGCCCCAGCATTTT | CASSESRTAKNQPQHF
TRBJ2-3 | TRBV11-3 | NA | NA | TGTGCCAGCAGCTTAGGCCGGGGTTCTACAGATACGCAGTATTTT | CASSLGRGSTDTQYF
TRBJ2-5 | TRBV6-5 | NA | TRBD2 | TGTGCCAGCAGTTACGGGACTAGCGGGAGGAAGACCCAGTACTTC | CASSYGTSGRKTQYF
TRBJ2-5 | TRBV28 | few | NA | TGTGCCAGCAGTCCCCGTGGGGGGAAAGAGACCCAGTACTTC | CASSPRGGKETQYF
TRBJ1-5 | TRBV5-4 | NA | NA | TGTGCCAGCAGCACCGGACGGGAACTCAATCAGCCCCAGCATTTT | CASSTGRELNQPQHF
TRBJ2-3 | TRBV5-1 | NA | NA | TGCGCCAGCAGCTTCCCAGGGGCGGGCACAGATACGCAGTATTTT | CASSFPGAGTDTQYF
TRBJ1-1 | TRBV28 | NA | NA | TGTGCCAGCAGCCTACTTAAGACCCACCCAACTGGGGCTTTCTTT | CASSLLKTHPTGAFF
TRBJ2-7 | TRBV20-1 | NA | NA | TGCAGTGCCCTCTCCTACGAGCAGTACTTC | CSALSYEQYF
TRBJ1-5 | TRBV6-1 | medium-sized | NA | TGTGCCAGCAGCCGGCGGGGGGGCGAGGGTAGAGCCCAGCATTTT | CASSRRGGEGRAQHF
TRBJ2-2 | TRBV28 | NA | TRBD2 | TGTGCCAGCAGCACTATAAGATTGGCGGGAGTGAACACCGGGGAGCTGTTTTTT | CASSTIRLAGVNTGELFF
TRBJ2-3 | TRBV6-1 | NA | NA | TGTGCCAGCAGTCCTGGGTGGGGGGCAGATACGCAGTATTTT | CASSPGWGADTQYF
TRBJ2-7 | TRBV6-2/TRBV6-3 | medium-sized | NA | TGTGCCAGCAGCCCCGGGACATCGTCTAACTTC | CASSPGTSSNF
TRBJ2-5 | TRBV7-9 | few | TRBD1 | TGTGCCAGCAGCTCCAACAGGGGGCGTCAAGAGACCCAGTACTTC | CASSSNRGRQETQYF
TRBJ2-7 | TRBV7-2 | once | NA | TGTGCCAGCAGCCGGACTTTATACGAGCAGTACTTC | CASSRTLYEQYF
TRBJ2-1 | TRBV2 | NA | TRBD2 | TGTGCCAGCACGCCGGGACTAGCGTCCAATGAGCAGTTCTTC | CASTPGLASNEQFF
TRBJ1-3 | TRBV7-2 | few | NA | TGTGCCAGCAGCGCCGACGTTACATCTGCGGGAAACACCATATATTTT | CASSADVTSAGNTIYF
TRBJ1-1 | TRBV29-1 | few | NA | TGCAGCGTTGGTCCGGGTTGGGGAATGGACACTGAAGCTTTCTTT | CSVGPGWGMDTEAFF
TRBJ2-2 | TRBV6-4 | few | NA | TGTGCCAGCAGTGATCTCCTCGGGGAGCTGTTTTTT | CASSDLLGELFF
TRBJ1-5 | TRBV20-1 | few | NA | TGCAGTGCTAGGGGGCGAGAGGGAATTAATCAGCCCCAGCATTTT | CSARGREGINQPQHF
TRBJ2-5 | TRBV6-1 | few | TRBD1 | TGTGCCAGCACCACTCCGGGGTCCGGGACAGGGAGGGAGACCCAGTACTTC | CASTTPGSGTGRETQYF
TRBJ2-3 | TRBV6-4 | NA | NA | TGTGCCAGCAGTGACTCAGAGGGCTCAGATACGCAGTATTTT | CASSDSEGSDTQYF
TRBJ1-2 | TRBV28 | few | NA | TGTGCCAGCACCCCCGGGGGGGGCGCATTCTATGGCTACACCTTC | CASTPGGGAFYGYTF
TRBJ1-4 | TRBV7-6 | NA | NA | TGTGCCAGCAGCCCGTATCGTGGGGGTAATGAAAAACTGTTTTTT | CASSPYRGGNEKLFF
TRBJ2-3 | TRBV7-2 | NA | NA | TGTGCCAGCAGCTTCTTCGGGGGAGGACAGACCTGGAATACGCAGTATTTT | CASSFFGGGQTWNTQYF
TRBJ2-5 | TRBV24-1 | NA | NA | TGTGCCACCAGTGACCCCCCGAGCAGGGGAGGAGAGACCCAGTACTTC | CATSDPPSRGGETQYF
TRBJ1-1 | TRBV20-1 | NA | NA | TGCAGTGTTCCTCACAGGCGGGACACTGAAGCTTTCTTT | CSVPHRRDTEAFF
TRBJ2-1 | TRBV19 | NA | TRBD2 | TGTGCCAGTAGTTTCCCTAGCGGATCCTACAATGAGCAGTTCTTC | CASSFPSGSYNEQFF
TRBJ2-6 | TRBV20-1 | NA | NA | TGCAGTGCTACCAGTTACTCTGGGGCCAACGTCCTGACTTTC | CSATSYSGANVLTF
TRBJ2-7 | TRBV19 | few | TRBD1 | TGTGCCGCGGGACAGGGTATCCACGAGCAGTACTTC | CAAGQGIHEQYF
TRBJ2-3 | TRBV5-4 | NA | NA | TGTGCCAGCAGCTTGGATCCGGGAAGAGATACGCAGTATTTT | CASSLDPGRDTQYF
TRBJ2-1 | TRBV7-9 | NA | NA | TGTGCCAGCAGCTTTTTAGACAGTACCTACAATGAGCAGTTCTTC | CASSFLDSTYNEQFF
TRBJ2-7 | TRBV20-1 | NA | TRBD2 | TGCAGTGCTAGAGATCCTTGGCTAGCGGGAAGGGAGCAGTACTTC | CSARDPWLAGREQYF
TRBJ2-7 | TRBV7-2 | few | NA | TGTGCCAGCGGGGGGTGGGTTTACGAGCAGTACTTC | CASGGWVYEQYF
TRBJ2-1 | TRBV20-1 | few | NA | TGCAGTGCTAGAGATCTGGGTGGGGAGCAGTTCTTC | CSARDLGGEQFF
TRBJ2-7 | TRBV19 | NA | NA | TGTGCCAGTAGTATGCGAGGTGCTTATACCGAGCAGTACTTC | CASSMRGAYTEQYF
TRBJ2-1 | TRBV20-1 | NA | NA | TGCAGTGCTAGACGGGACTTCAATTACAATGAGCAGTTCTTC | CSARRDFNYNEQFF
TRBJ1-2 | TRBV7-9 | NA | TRBD1 | TGTGCCAGCAGCTCAGTTACAGGGGTTGGCTACACCTTC | CASSSVTGVGYTF
TRBJ2-5 | TRBV7-9 | few | NA | TGTGCCAGCAGCTCGGGAGCCTACCAAGAGACCCAGTACTTC | CASSSGAYQETQYF
TRBJ2-5 | TRBV6-1 | few | NA | TGTGCCAGCAGGCACGACAGGGCGGGATCGGAGACCCAGTACTTC | CASRHDRAGSETQYF
TRBJ1-2 | TRBV25-1 | NA | NA | TGTGCCAGCAGTGGATCTCTGACGGGGAGCTATGGCTACACCTTC | CASSGSLTGSYGYTF
TRBJ2-5 | TRBV20-1 | NA | NA | TGCAGTGCGCCGGGGGCCGGCGGGGAGACCCAGTACTTC | CSAPGAGGETQYF
TRBJ2-7 | TRBV6-2/TRBV6-3 | NA | TRBD2 | TGTGCCAGCAGATTCCTAGCGGGAGGTGGCTACGAGCAGTACTTC | CASRFLAGGGYEQYF